A single sample gave rise to the 19 T cell receptor beta chains below, sequenced in a study of blood T cell repertoires in COVID-19. Assay used: immunoSEQ multiplex PCR; TCRdb lists only in-frame clones, some missing. Among tens of thousands of clones listed, 88% were seen once. The sample comprised peripheral blood. Receptor source: a man aged 50 to 59 with active COVID-19.

V gene TRBV25-1 combines with J gene TRBJ1-5; D remains ambiguous. In germline, CDR1 is MGHDK, CDR2 SYGVNS. Trimming took off 6 bases at V and 5 bases at J, with 14 bases between the two ends. The length of the CDR3 is 14 residues. Written as DNA, the CDR3 is TGTGCCAGCAGCCTCGGGGAGAAAGATCAGCCCCAGCATTTT. It codes for CASSLGEKDQPQHF.

The CDR3 DNA is TGTGCCAGTAGGGGGACTAGCCTCACCGGGGAGCTGTTTTTT. Its translation: CASRGTSLTGELFF. The chain has TRBV19 and TRBJ2-2; 9 bases are a match to TRBD2. Germline CDR1 is LNHDA and CDR2 is SQIVND (reference sequence). The CDR3 covers 14 residues. V lost 6 bases to trimming and J lost 4 bases; unmatched junction nucleotides: 3.

V gene TRBV7-2 combines with J gene TRBJ2-4; the match to TRBD1 covers 9 bases. CDR3 length equals 12 residues. J gave up 16 bases and V 5 bases, and 9 bases lay outside the gene matches. Germline CDR1 reads SGHTA; CDR2 reads FQGNSA. The CDR3 coding sequence is TGTGCCAGCAGCCCCCGGACAGGGGTACTTTACTTC. This codes for CASSPRTGVLYF.

The chain is built from TRBV6-5 and TRBJ2-5; TRBD2 matches at 10 bases. In germline, CDR1 is MNHEY, CDR2 SVGAGI. Germline trimming cut 7 bases from V and 4 bases from J; bases unmatched to any gene: 3. The length of the CDR3 is 13 residues. This chain's CDR3 is CASKRGGLETQYF. The CDR3 nucleotides read TGTGCCAGCAAGCGGGGGGGCCTAGAGACCCAGTACTTC.

The genes are TRBV12-2 and TRBJ2-3; the DNA was not compared with TRBD1, the D call given in the table. TRBV12-2 is a known pseudogene. The CDR3 sequence is 14 residues long. The CDR3 loop is CRGGPPRGTDTQYF. Here the CDR3 DNA reads TGTAGGGGTGGGCCACCAAGGGGCACAGATACGCAGTATTTT.

The V call is TRBV27, the J call TRBJ1-1; the D gene is possibly TRBD1 (6 bases). The CDR3 loop spans 15 amino acids. Between the trimmed V and J ends, which lost 7 bases and 5 bases, there was a span of 20 bases. The germline CDR1 and CDR2 sequences are MNHEY and SMNVEV (reference sequence). CDR3 nucleotides: TGTGCCAGCACAACATCGCGGGGGCGGTGGACTGAAGCTTTCTTT. As protein: CASTTSRGRWTEAFF.

The V and J genes are TRBV28 and TRBJ1-6; possibly TRBD1 for D (6 bases). The germline CDR1 and CDR2 sequences are MDHEN and SYDVKM. The CDR3 totals 15 residues. V lost 4 bases, J lost 9 bases, and 16 bases lay in between. In DNA form, the CDR3 reads TGTGCCAGCAGTTCATCCGACAGGTTCGGTTCACCCCTCCACTTT. Translation: CASSSSDRFGSPLHF.

The CDR3 region has the DNA TGTGCCAGCAGGGGGACTAGCGGGGGTACGCAGTATTTT. Translating it yields CASRGTSGGTQYF. The genes are TRBV9 and TRBJ2-3; 14 positions match TRBD2. CDR1 is SGDLS and CDR2 is YYNGEE in the germline V gene. With V trimmed by 5 bases and J by 8 bases, 1 base remained unmatched. The CDR3 length is 13 residues.

This clone was counted only a few times. This chain joins TRBV2 and TRBJ1-5; D remains ambiguous. This CDR3 is built from 13 residues. The germline V gene encodes CDR1 SNHLY and CDR2 FYNNEI. V dropped 6 bases and J dropped 3 bases, with 9 bases sitting between them. The CDR3 sequence is CASSRQANQPQHF. CDR3 bases: TGTGCCAGCAGCAGGCAAGCCAATCAGCCCCAGCATTTT. Using reference TRBV2 and TRBJ1-5 for the parts outside the CDR3, the full variable domain is EPEVTQTPSHQVTQMGQEVILRCVPISNHLYFYWYRQILGQKVEFLVSFYNNEISEKSEIFDDQFSVERPDGSNFTLKIRSTKLEDSAMYFCASSRQANQPQHFGDGTRLSIL.

This clone occurred once. The chain joins TRBV5-6 to TRBJ2-4; 7 positions agree with TRBD2. CDR1 and CDR2 (germline): SGHDT, YYEEEE. The ends lost 1 base at V and 0 bases at J; junction bases unmatched: 4. This CDR3 has 16 residues. CDR3 nucleotide sequence: TGTGCCAGCAGCTTGCGGGGAGGGAGAGCCAAAAACATTCAGTACTTC. Protein product: CASSLRGGRAKNIQYF.

The chain is built from TRBV6-6 and TRBJ2-3; the match to TRBD2 covers 9 bases. Germline assignment: CDR1 MNHNY and CDR2 SVGAGI (reference sequence). There are 16 residues in the CDR3. The V segment lost 1 base and the J segment 4 bases; nucleotides outside the gene matches: 6. CDR3: CASSYFSGSRADTQYF. The CDR3 DNA reads TGTGCCAGCAGTTACTTTAGCGGGAGTAGGGCAGATACGCAGTATTTT.

The rearrangement uses TRBV7-2 and TRBJ2-3, with 13 bases matching TRBD2. Unmatched junction bases numbered 5, after V lost 3 bases and J lost 2 bases. Per the germline V gene, CDR1 is SGHTA and CDR2 is FQGNSA. CDR3 length: 17 residues. CDR3 amino acids: CASSLLTSGGYTDTQYF. The CDR3 coding sequence is TGTGCCAGCAGCTTGTTGACTAGCGGGGGGTACACAGATACGCAGTATTTT.

The gene calls are TRBV28 and TRBJ1-2; D is perhaps TRBD1 (5 bases). This CDR3 comprises 14 residues. The germline gives CDR1 MDHEN, CDR2 SYDVKM. Trimming removed 3 bases from V and 6 bases from J, with 14 bases in between. CDR3 DNA sequence: TGTGCCAGCAGTTTTTCAGACAGTCCCAATGGCTACACCTTC. This translates into CASSFSDSPNGYTF.

The chain carries TRBV7-2 and TRBJ2-7; TRBD2 matches at 15 bases. The CDR3 has 18 residues. The ends lost 5 bases at V and 9 bases at J; junction bases unmatched: 17. Germline CDR1 is SGHTA and CDR2 is FQGNSA. In DNA, the CDR3 is TGTGCCAGCAGCCGCGTTCCGGGACTAGCGGGGGGACCTACGCCGCAGTACTTC. Encoded protein: CASSRVPGLAGGPTPQYF. Variable domain in full (rest from reference TRBV7-2 and TRBJ2-7): GAGVSQSPSNKVTEKGKDVELRCDPISGHTALYWYRQSLGQGLEFLIYFQGNSAPDKSGLPSDRFSAERTGGSVSTLTIQRTQQEDSAVYLCASSRVPGLAGGPTPQYFGPGTRLTVT.

J is TRBJ1-1 and V is TRBV5-1; no firm D call. Per the germline V gene, CDR1 is SGHRS and CDR2 is YFSETQ. The CDR3 is 13 amino acids. Deletions cut 0 bases from V and 5 bases from J, with 8 bases between. CDR3 residues: CASSLAGMTEAFF. DNA of the CDR3: TGCGCCAGCAGCTTGGCCGGGATGACTGAAGCTTTCTTT.

This chain connects TRBV19 to TRBJ2-1; TRBD2 matches 8 bases. J lost 4 bases, V lost 9 bases, and 5 bases had no gene match. CDR3 size: 13 residues. In germline, CDR1 is LNHDA, CDR2 SQIVND (reference sequence). The DNA for the CDR3 is TGTGCCAGCGGGAGGGCGGTATACAATGAGCAGTTCTTC. It specifies CASGRAVYNEQFF.

J is TRBJ2-3 and V is TRBV6-5; a possible D gene is TRBD2 (6 bases). The ends were cut back, 5 bases at V and 2 bases at J, with 14 bases in the middle. Germline CDR1 MNHEY, CDR2 SVGAGI. CDR3 length: 15 amino acids. The CDR3 nucleotides read TGTGCCAGCAGTCCGTTAAGCGGGCCCACAGATACGCAGTATTTT. It translates to CASSPLSGPTDTQYF.

This clone is labeled as medium-sized. The chain couples TRBV7-9 to TRBJ1-3; maybe TRBD1 (5 bases). The CDR3 is made up of 12 amino acids. The V end lost 4 bases, the J end lost 8 bases, and 9 bases lay between the germline ends. Germline loops: CDR1 SEHNR, CDR2 FQNEAQ (reference sequence). CDR3 coding DNA: TGTGCCAGCAGCTACCGCAGGGACACCATATATTTT. Translating it yields CASSYRRDTIYF.

The chain combines TRBV9 with TRBJ1-6, with D perhaps TRBD1 (5 bases). CDR3 length equals 16 residues. The V gene lost 0 bases and the J gene lost 6 bases, with 13 bases spanning the gap. Germline-derived CDR1 and CDR2 are SGDLS and YYNGEE. Here the CDR3 reads CASSVVAGLSNSPLHF. The CDR3 DNA sequence: TGTGCCAGCAGCGTAGTGGCGGGGCTAAGTAATTCACCCCTCCACTTT.